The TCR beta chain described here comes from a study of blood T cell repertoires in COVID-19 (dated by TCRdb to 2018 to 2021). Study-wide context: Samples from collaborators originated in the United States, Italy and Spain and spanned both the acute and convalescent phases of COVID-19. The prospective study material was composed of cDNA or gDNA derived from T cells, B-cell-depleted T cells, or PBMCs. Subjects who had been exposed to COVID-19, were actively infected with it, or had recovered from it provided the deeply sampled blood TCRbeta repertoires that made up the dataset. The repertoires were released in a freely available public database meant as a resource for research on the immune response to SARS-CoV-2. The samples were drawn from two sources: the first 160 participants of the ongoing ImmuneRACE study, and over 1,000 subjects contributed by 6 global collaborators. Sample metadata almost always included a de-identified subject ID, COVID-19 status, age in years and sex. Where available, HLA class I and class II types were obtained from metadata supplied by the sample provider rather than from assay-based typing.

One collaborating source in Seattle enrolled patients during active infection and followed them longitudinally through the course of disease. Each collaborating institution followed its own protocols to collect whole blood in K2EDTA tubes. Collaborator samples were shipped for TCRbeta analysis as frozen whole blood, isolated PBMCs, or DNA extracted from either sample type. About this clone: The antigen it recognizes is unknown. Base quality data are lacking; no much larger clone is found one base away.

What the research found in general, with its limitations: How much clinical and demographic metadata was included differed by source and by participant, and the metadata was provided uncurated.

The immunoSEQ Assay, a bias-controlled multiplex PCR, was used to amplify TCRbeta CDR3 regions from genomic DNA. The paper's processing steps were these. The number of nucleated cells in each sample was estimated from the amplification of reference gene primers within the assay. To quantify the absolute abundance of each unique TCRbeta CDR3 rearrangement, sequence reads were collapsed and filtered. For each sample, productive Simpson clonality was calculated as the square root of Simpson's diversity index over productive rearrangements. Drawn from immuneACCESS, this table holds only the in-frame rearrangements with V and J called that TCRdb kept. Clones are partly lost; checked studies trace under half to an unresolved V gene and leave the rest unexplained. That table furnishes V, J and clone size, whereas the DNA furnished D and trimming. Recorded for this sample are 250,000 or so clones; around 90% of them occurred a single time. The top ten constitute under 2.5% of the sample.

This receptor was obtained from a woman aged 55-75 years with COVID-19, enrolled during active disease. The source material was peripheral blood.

The CDR3 is CSSQGSDEQFF. The nucleotides are TGCAGTTCCCAGGGAAGCGATGAGCAGTTCTTC. Rearrangement joined TRBV20-1 to TRBJ2-1; possibly the D gene is TRBD1, per 5 matching bases. The CDR3, cysteine through phenylalanine, is 11 amino acids long. Only CDR3 DNA is held: 33 bases, read in frame from base 1. Looking up the germline V gene (reference sequence) yields CDR1 DFQATT and CDR2 SNEGSKA. V loses 8 bases, J loses 8 bases, and the germline ends lie 13 bases apart.